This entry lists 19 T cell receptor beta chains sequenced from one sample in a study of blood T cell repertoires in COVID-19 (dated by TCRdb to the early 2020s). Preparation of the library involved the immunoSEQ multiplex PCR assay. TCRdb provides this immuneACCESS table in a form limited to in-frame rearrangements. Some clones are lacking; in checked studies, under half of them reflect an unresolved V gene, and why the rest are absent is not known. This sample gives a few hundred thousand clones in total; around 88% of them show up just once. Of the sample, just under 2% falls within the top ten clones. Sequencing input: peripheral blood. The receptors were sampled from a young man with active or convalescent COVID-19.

CDR3: CASSFRQDSNQPQHF. In DNA, the CDR3 is TGTGCCAGTAGTTTCCGACAGGATAGCAATCAGCCCCAGCATTTT. This rearrangement joins TRBV19 to TRBJ1-5; tentative D call: TRBD1 (6 bases). Trimming stripped 5 bases from V and 0 bases from J, with 11 bases between. CDR3 length: 15 amino acids. Germline CDR1 is LNHDA and CDR2 is SQIVND (reference sequence).

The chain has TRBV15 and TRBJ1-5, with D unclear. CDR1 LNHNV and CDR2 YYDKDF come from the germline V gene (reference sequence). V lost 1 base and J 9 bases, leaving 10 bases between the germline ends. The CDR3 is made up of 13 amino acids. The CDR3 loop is CATSRGEARPQHF. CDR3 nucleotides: TGTGCCACCAGCAGAGGAGAGGCTAGGCCCCAGCATTTT.

In nucleotides, the CDR3 is TGTGCCAGCAGTGAGGGGAGCGGGGGAATATCAGGGCAGTACTTC. Amino acids: CASSEGSGGISGQYF. The V call is TRBV2, the J call TRBJ2-7, with 8 bases that match TRBD2. The CDR3 length is 15 residues. Germline assignment: CDR1 SNHLY and CDR2 FYNNEI. Trimming removed 3 bases from V and 9 bases from J; junction bases left unmatched: 13.

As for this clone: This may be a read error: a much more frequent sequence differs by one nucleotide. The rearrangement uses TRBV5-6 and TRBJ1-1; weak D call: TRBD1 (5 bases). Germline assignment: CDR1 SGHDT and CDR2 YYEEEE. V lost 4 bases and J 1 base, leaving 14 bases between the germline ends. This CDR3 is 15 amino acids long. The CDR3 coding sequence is TGTGCCAGCAGCCCCGGGTGGGGGGAGAACACTGAAGCTTTCTTT. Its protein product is CASSPGWGENTEAFF. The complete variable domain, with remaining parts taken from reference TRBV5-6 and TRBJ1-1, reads DAGVTQSPTHLIKTRGQQVTLRCSPKSGHDTVSWYQQALGQGPQFIFQYYEEEERQRGNFPDRFSGHQFPNYSSELNVNALLLGDSALYLCASSPGWGENTEAFFGQGTRLTVV.

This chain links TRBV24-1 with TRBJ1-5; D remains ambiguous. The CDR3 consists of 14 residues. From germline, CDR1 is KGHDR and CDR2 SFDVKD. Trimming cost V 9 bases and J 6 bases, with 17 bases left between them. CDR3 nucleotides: TGTGCCACCCGGTCGAGACGTGGAGGTCAGCCCCAGCATTTT. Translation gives CATRSRRGGQPQHF.

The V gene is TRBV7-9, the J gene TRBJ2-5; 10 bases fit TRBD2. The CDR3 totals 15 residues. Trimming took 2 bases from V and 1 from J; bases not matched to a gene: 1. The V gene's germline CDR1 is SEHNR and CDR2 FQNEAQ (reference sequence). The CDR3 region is CASSLIAGGQETQYF. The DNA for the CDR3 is TGTGCCAGCAGCTTAATAGCGGGGGGCCAAGAGACCCAGTACTTC. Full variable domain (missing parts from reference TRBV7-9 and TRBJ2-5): DTGVSQNPRHKITKRGQNVTFRCDPISEHNRLYWYRQTLGQGPEFLTYFQNEAQLEKSRLLSDRFSAERPKGSFSTLEIQRTEQGDSAMYLCASSLIAGGQETQYFGPGTRLLVL.

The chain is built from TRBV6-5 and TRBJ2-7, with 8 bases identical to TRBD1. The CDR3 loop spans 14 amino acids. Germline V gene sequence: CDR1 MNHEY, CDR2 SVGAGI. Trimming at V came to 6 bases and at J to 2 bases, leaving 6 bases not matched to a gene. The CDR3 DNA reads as TGTGCCAGCAGCCTGGACAGGGAACCCTACGAGCAGTACTTC. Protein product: CASSLDREPYEQYF.

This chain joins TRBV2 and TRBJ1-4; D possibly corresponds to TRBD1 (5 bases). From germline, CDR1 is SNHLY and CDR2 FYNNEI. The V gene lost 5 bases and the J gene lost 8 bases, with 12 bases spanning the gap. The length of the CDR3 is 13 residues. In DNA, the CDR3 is TGTGCCAGCAGTCCGTGGGGGAGGGAAAAACTGTTTTTT. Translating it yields CASSPWGREKLFF.

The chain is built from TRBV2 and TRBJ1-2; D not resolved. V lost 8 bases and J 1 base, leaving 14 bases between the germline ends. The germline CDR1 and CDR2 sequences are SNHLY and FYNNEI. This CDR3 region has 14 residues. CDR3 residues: CASLSTRDNYGYTF. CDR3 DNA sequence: TGTGCCAGCCTTTCGACTCGTGATAACTATGGCTACACCTTC.

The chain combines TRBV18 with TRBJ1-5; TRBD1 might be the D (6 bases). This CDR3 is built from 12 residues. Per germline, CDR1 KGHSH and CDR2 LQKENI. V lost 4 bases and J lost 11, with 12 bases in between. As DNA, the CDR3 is TGTGCCAGCTCACAAACAGGGAGTTCCCAGCATTTT. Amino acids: CASSQTGSSQHF.

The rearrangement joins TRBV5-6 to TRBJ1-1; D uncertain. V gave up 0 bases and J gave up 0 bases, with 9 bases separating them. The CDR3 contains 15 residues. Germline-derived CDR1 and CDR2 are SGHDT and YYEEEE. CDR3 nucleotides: TGTGCCAGCAGCTTGGCGGTGTTCATGAACACTGAAGCTTTCTTT. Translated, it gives CASSLAVFMNTEAFF.

CDR3 region: CAWSANRRIGELFF. The CDR3 DNA is TGTGCCTGGAGCGCGAACAGGCGAATCGGGGAGCTGTTTTTT. The chain carries TRBV30 and TRBJ2-2; D might be TRBD1 (5 bases). CDR1 and CDR2 from the germline V gene are GTSNPN and SVGIG (reference sequence). CDR3 length: 14 residues. The V and J ends lost 3 bases and 7 bases respectively, with 15 bases between them. Drawing the rest from reference TRBV30 and TRBJ2-2, the complete variable domain is SQTIHQWPATLVQPVGSPLSLECTVEGTSNPNLYWYRQAAGRGLQLLFYSVGIGQISSEVPQNLSASRPQDRQFILSSKKLLLSDSGFYLCAWSANRRIGELFFGEGSRLTVL.

CDR3 DNA: TGTGCCAGCAGCTCCGGGACAGGTGGCGAAAAACTGTTTTTT. It translates to CASSSGTGGEKLFF. The genes are TRBV7-2 and TRBJ1-4; 8 bases map to TRBD1. The CDR3 loop spans 14 amino acids. Trimming took 4 bases from V and 8 from J; bases not matched to a gene: 6. The germline V gene encodes CDR1 SGHTA and CDR2 FQGNSA. The complete variable domain, with remaining parts taken from reference TRBV7-2 and TRBJ1-4, reads GAGVSQSPSNKVTEKGKDVELRCDPISGHTALYWYRQSLGQGLEFLIYFQGNSAPDKSGLPSDRFSAERTGGSVSTLTIQRTQQEDSAVYLCASSSGTGGEKLFFGSGTQLSVL.

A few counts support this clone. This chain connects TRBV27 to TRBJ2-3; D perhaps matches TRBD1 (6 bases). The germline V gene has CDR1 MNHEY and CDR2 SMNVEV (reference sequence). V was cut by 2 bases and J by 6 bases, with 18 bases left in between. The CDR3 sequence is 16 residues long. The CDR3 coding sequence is TGTGCCAGCAGTTTAGCCCCTACCGACGACAGGGATACGCAGTATTTT. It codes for CASSLAPTDDRDTQYF.

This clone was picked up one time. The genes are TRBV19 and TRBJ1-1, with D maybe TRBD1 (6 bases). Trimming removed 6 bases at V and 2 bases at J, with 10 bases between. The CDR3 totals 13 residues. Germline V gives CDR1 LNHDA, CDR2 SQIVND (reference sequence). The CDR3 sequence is CASREQGNTEAFF. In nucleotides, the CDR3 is TGTGCCAGTAGAGAACAGGGAAACACTGAAGCTTTCTTT.

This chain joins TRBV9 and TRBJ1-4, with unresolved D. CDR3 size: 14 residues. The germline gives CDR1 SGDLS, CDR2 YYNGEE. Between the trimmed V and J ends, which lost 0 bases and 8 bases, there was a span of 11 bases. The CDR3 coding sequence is TGTGCCAGCAGCGTAGGGCAGGTCGGAGAAAAACTGTTTTTT. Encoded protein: CASSVGQVGEKLFF.

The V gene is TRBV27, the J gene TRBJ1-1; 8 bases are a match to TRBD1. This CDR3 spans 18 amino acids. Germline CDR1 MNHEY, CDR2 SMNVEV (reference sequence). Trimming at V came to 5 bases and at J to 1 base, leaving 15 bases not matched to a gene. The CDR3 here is CASSRLLGRQGTNTEAFF. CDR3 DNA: TGTGCCAGCAGTCGCTTATTGGGCCGACAGGGGACGAACACTGAAGCTTTCTTT.

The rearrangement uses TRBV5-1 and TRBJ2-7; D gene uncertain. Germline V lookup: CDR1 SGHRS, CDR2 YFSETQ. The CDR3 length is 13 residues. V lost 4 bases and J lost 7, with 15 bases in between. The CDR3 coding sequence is TGCGCCAGCAGCGATCCCAGCAGGTCGGAGCAGTACTTC. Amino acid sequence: CASSDPSRSEQYF. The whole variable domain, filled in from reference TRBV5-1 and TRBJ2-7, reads KAGVTQTPRYLIKTRGQQVTLSCSPISGHRSVSWYQQTPGQGLQFLFEYFSETQRNKGNFPGRFSGRQFSNSRSEMNVSTLELGDSALYLCASSDPSRSEQYFGPGTRLTVT.

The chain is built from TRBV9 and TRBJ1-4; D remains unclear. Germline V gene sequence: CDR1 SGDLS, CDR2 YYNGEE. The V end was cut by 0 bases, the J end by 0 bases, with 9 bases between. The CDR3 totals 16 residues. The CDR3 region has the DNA TGTGCCAGCAGCGTAGGGGCCGCTACAACTAATGAAAAACTGTTTTTT. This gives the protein CASSVGAATTNEKLFF.